This T cell receptor beta chain was retrieved from a study of response to subunit inactivated influenza vaccine. Study-level points and caveats: Only a handful of new T cells, the authors suggested, are recruited with each seasonal influenza vaccination.

Each CDR3 protein is one row after TCRdb ran MiXCR on the RT-PCR reads. Of under 550,000 distinct CDR3 sequences listed, less than 8% are singletons. The germline V gene encodes CDR1 MNHEY and CDR2 SVGEGT. The V end was cut by 2 bases, the J end by 0 bases, with 11 bases between. The CDR3 sequence is 16 residues long. This clonotype was counted a few times. Antigen specificity is unknown. Sequenced material: PBMCs from blood, taken around 25 months after vaccination. The receptor comes from a man aged 50-75 years who received an inactivated influenza vaccine. V gene TRBV6-2 or TRBV6-3 combines with J gene TRBJ2-4; D is perhaps TRBD1 or TRBD2 (5 bases each). The CDR3 reads CASSYGTQIAKNIQYF. The CDR3 nucleotides read TGTGCCAGCAGTTACGGGACGCAGATAGCCAAAAACATTCAGTACTTC.